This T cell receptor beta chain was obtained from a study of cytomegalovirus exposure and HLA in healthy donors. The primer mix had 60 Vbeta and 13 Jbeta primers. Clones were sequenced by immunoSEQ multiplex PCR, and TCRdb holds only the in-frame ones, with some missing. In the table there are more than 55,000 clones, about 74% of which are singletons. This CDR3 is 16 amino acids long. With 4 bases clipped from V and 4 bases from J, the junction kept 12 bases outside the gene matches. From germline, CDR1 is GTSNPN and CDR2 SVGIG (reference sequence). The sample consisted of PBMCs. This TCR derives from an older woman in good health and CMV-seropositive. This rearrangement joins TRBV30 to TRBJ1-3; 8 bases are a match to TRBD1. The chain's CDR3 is CAWNTQGALSGNTIYF. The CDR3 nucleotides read TGTGCCTGGAATACCCAGGGGGCGCTTAGCGGAAACACCATATATTTT.